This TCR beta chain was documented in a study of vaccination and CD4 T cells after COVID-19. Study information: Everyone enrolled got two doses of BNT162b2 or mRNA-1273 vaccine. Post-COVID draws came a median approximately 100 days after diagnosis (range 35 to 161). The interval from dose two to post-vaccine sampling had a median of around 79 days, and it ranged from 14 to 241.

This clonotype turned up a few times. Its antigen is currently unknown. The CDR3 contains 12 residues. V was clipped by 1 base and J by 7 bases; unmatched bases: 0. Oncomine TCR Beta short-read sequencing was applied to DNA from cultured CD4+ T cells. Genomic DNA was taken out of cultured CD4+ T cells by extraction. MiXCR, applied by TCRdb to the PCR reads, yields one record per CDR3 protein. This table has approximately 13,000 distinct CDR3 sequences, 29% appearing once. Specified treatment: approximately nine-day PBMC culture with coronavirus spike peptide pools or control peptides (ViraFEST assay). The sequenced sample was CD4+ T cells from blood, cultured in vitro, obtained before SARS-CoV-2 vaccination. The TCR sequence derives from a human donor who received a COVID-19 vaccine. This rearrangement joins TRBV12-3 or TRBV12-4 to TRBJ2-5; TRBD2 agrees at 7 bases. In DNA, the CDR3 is TGTGCCAGCAGTTTAGGGGGGGGGACCCAGTACTTC. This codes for CASSLGGGTQYF.